This entry lists 15 T cell receptor beta chains sequenced from one sample in a study of metastatic and nonmetastatic thyroid tumors. All patients were untreated before thyroid surgery. With MiXCR, TCRdb reprocessed the PCR reads. The repertoire includes tens of thousands of clones, just under 30% of them detected once, and approximately 16% sits in the top ten. Sequenced: blood. The receptors here all came from a female donor with papillary thyroid cancer or a benign thyroid nodule (not recorded which). Some clones in this sample may be carry-over from other donors' samples.

V is TRBV6-1 and J is TRBJ2-2; D gene unclear. V was shortened by 1 base and J by 8 bases, with 11 bases between the two germline ends. Germline V lookup: CDR1 MNHNS, CDR2 SASEGT. The CDR3 runs to 14 residues. The CDR3 bases are TGTGCCAGCAGTGAAGTAGGTCGTAATGGGGAGCTGTTTTTT. The encoded protein is CASSEVGRNGELFF.

This clone is medium-sized (0.01 to 0.1%). The rearrangement uses TRBV5-1 and TRBJ1-3, with a weak D call TRBD1 (5 bases). The CDR3 runs 16 residues. Trimming stripped 4 bases from V and 0 bases from J, with 14 bases between. Germline V gene lookup returns CDR1 SGHRS and CDR2 YFSETQ. CDR3 region: CASSTGAARSGNTIYF. The DNA for the CDR3 is TGCGCCAGCAGCACTGGGGCAGCCCGCTCTGGAAACACCATATATTTT. Combining the CDR3 with reference TRBV5-1 and TRBJ1-3 gives the whole variable domain KAGVTQTPRYLIKTRGQQVTLSCSPISGHRSVSWYQQTPGQGLQFLFEYFSETQRNKGNFPGRFSGRQFSNSRSEMNVSTLELGDSALYLCASSTGAARSGNTIYFGEGSWLTVV.

This chain connects TRBV11-1 to TRBJ2-1, with a tentative D call TRBD2 (6 bases). The CDR3 extends over 17 amino acids. Trimming pared 3 bases from V and 4 bases from J, leaving 19 bases between. Germline CDR1 is SGHAT and CDR2 is FQDESV (reference sequence). CDR3 sequence reads: CASSLRSRREAYNEQFF. CDR3 sequence (DNA): TGTGCCAGCAGCTTGCGGAGTAGGAGGGAGGCTTACAATGAGCAGTTCTTC.

The table lists this clone with a few counts. This rearrangement joins TRBV28 to TRBJ2-2; TRBD1 aligns across 7 bases. The CDR3 spans 15 residues. The J segment lost 5 bases and the V segment lost 8 bases, leaving 11 bases of the junction unmatched. In germline, CDR1 is MDHEN, CDR2 SYDVKM. CDR3 bases: TGTGCCAGCGGACCCGGGACAGCCTTAACCGGGGAGCTGTTTTTT. Its translation: CASGPGTALTGELFF.

This clone occurred a few times. The chain couples TRBV30 to TRBJ1-1, with D tentatively TRBD1 (6 bases). Germline loops: CDR1 GTSNPN, CDR2 SVGIG (reference sequence). The length of the CDR3 is 12 residues. V was cut by 5 bases and J by 4 bases, with 11 bases left in between. This CDR3 reads CAWEGVATEAFF. Here the CDR3 DNA reads TGTGCCTGGGAGGGGGTGGCCACTGAAGCTTTCTTT.

This clone was picked up many times. V gene TRBV6-1 combines with J gene TRBJ1-4; possibly TRBD1 for D (5 bases). The CDR3 runs to 15 residues. Trimming removed 1 base at V and 0 bases at J, with 6 bases between. Germline V gives CDR1 MNHNS, CDR2 SASEGT. This CDR3 reads CASSEEQATNEKLFF. The DNA of the CDR3 is TGTGCCAGCAGTGAAGAACAGGCAACTAATGAAAAACTGTTTTTT.

This chain connects TRBV27 to TRBJ2-7; 9 bases agree with TRBD2. With 2 bases clipped from V and 4 bases from J, the junction kept 6 bases outside the gene matches. This CDR3 is built from 15 residues. Germline CDR1 and CDR2: MNHEY and SMNVEV (reference sequence). Here the CDR3 reads CASSLEAGGRYEQYF. In DNA, the CDR3 is TGTGCCAGCAGTTTAGAGGCGGGAGGGCGGTACGAGCAGTACTTC.

Many counts were recorded for this clone. The rearrangement joins TRBV15 to TRBJ2-5; D possibly matches TRBD1 or TRBD2 (5 bases each). Germline V gene lookup returns CDR1 LNHNV and CDR2 YYDKDF (reference sequence). This CDR3 has 16 amino acids. The V gene lost 4 bases and the J gene lost 1 base, with 16 bases spanning the gap. In DNA, the CDR3 is TGTGCCACCAGCACTTCGTACCGGGGCTTCCAAGAGACCCAGTACTTC. This gives the protein CATSTSYRGFQETQYF. Full variable domain (outside the CDR3, taken from reference TRBV15 and TRBJ2-5): DAMVIQNPRYQVTQFGKPVTLSCSQTLNHNVMYWYQQKSSQAPKLLFHYYDKDFNNEADTPDNFQSRRPNTSFCFLDIRSPGLGDTAMYLCATSTSYRGFQETQYFGPGTRLLVL.

This clone was found many times. CDR3 sequence reads: CASGGADLGSGANVLTF. CDR3 bases: TGTGCCAGCGGGGGGGCAGATTTAGGCTCTGGGGCCAACGTCCTGACTTTC. The rearrangement links TRBV2 to TRBJ2-6; D may be TRBD2 (7 bases). Trimming stripped 8 bases from V and 0 bases from J, with 17 bases between. This CDR3 has 17 amino acids. The germline V gene has CDR1 SNHLY and CDR2 FYNNEI.

This clone was found a few times. The rearrangement joins TRBV5-8 to TRBJ2-1; 8 bases map to TRBD2. The CDR3 contains 15 residues. Looked up from germline, CDR1 is SGHTS and CDR2 is YDEGEE. With 6 bases clipped from V and 0 bases from J, the junction kept 5 bases outside the gene matches. CDR3 in DNA: TGTGCCAGCAATCCGAGCGGGAGCTCCTACAATGAGCAGTTCTTC. Residues: CASNPSGSSYNEQFF.

This chain links TRBV9 with TRBJ1-4; 11 bases fit TRBD1. The J segment lost 8 bases and the V segment lost 1 base, leaving 4 bases of the junction unmatched. Per the germline V gene, CDR1 is SGDLS and CDR2 is YYNGEE. This CDR3 comprises 15 residues. CDR3 sequence (DNA): TGTGCCAGCAGCGTAACCGGGACAGGGGGAGAAAAACTGTTTTTT. Protein product: CASSVTGTGGEKLFF.

In this sample, this clone turned up a few times. One junction end disagrees with the germline gene, perhaps due to a read error. Different DNA sequences within this sample yield the same CDR3. The J gene is TRBJ1-2, the V gene TRBV9, with D possibly TRBD1 on 6 matching bases. Germline V gene lookup returns CDR1 SGDLS and CDR2 YYNGEE. The CDR3 covers 16 residues. Here the CDR3 DNA reads TGTGCTAGCAGCGTAGGTCAGGACAGAGGCTACTATGGCTACACCTTC. Translating it yields CASSVGQDRGYYGYTF.

Worth noting for this clone: A junction boundary mismatches the germline segment, possibly from a read error. The chain joins TRBV5-8 to TRBJ2-3, with D tentatively TRBD2 (5 bases). This CDR3 has 8 residues. Germline-derived CDR1 and CDR2 are SGHTS and YDEGEE. The CDR3 spells CRGDTQYF. The CDR3 DNA reads TGCCGGGGTGATACGCAGTATTTT.

The rearrangement links TRBV6-1 to TRBJ1-1; possible D gene TRBD1, 6 bases. CDR1 MNHNS and CDR2 SASEGT come from the germline V gene. Trimming took 7 bases from V and 5 from J, leaving 14 bases between them. This CDR3 region has 13 residues. The CDR3 region has the DNA TGTGCCAGCATTCCGGGGGCACGGACTGAAGCTTTCTTT. It specifies CASIPGARTEAFF.

The rearrangement joins TRBV14 to TRBJ1-3, with unresolved D. CDR1 is SGHDN, CDR2 FVKESK, per germline. V was shortened by 7 bases and J by 0 bases, with 13 bases between the two germline ends. The CDR3 runs 15 residues. CDR3 nucleotide sequence: TGTGCCAGCACCGGATTCGCTGACTCTGGAAACACCATATATTTT. This codes for CASTGFADSGNTIYF. The variable domain in full, with the rest retrieved from reference TRBV14 and TRBJ1-3, is EAGVTQFPSHSVIEKGQTVTLRCDPISGHDNLYWYRRVMGKEIKFLLHFVKESKQDESGMPNNRFLAERTGGTYSTLKVQPAELEDSGVYFCASTGFADSGNTIYFGEGSWLTVV.